This TCR beta chain comes out of a study of blood T cells in healthy people across ages. The donors, aged roughly 6 to 95, were healthy Caucasians from Russia. Peripheral blood from each donor was collected in a volume of roughly 9.2 milliliters. The authors isolated at least 7 million PBMCs per sample. The authors extracted at least 5 micrograms of total RNA per sample. Combining a sample-barcoded 5' primer with a J-beta primer mix, a second PCR ran for roughly 7 to 12 cycles. TCRdb fed the 5' RACE reads into MiXCR, producing one record per CDR3 protein. The sample includes 2 million or so distinct CDR3 sequences, just under 50% of them seen just once. The CDR3 length is 15 residues. In germline, CDR1 is KGHSH, CDR2 LQKENI.

The source material was blood. This receptor was taken from a woman aged 40 to 50 in good health. The chain uses TRBV18 and TRBJ2-1; D ambiguous. The last part of the DNA fits TRBJ2-7 better; the J call may be wrong. CDR3 sequence reads: CASSLEESSYNEQYF. CDR3 nucleotides: TGTGCCAGCTCCCTTGAAGAGAGCTCCTACAATGAGCAGTACTTC.